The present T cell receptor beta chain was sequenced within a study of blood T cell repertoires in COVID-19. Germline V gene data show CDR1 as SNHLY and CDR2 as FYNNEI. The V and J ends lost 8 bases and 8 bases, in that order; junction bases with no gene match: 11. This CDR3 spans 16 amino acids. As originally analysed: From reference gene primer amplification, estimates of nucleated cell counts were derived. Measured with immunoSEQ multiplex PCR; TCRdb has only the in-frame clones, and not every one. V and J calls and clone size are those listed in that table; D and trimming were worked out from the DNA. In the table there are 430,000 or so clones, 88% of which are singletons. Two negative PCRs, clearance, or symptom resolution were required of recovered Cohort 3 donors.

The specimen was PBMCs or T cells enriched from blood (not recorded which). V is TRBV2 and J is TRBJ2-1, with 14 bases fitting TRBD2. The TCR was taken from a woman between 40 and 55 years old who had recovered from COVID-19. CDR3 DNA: TGTGCCAGCTCCTTCGGACTAGCGGGAGGTATTTATGAGCAGTTCTTC. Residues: CASSFGLAGGIYEQFF.